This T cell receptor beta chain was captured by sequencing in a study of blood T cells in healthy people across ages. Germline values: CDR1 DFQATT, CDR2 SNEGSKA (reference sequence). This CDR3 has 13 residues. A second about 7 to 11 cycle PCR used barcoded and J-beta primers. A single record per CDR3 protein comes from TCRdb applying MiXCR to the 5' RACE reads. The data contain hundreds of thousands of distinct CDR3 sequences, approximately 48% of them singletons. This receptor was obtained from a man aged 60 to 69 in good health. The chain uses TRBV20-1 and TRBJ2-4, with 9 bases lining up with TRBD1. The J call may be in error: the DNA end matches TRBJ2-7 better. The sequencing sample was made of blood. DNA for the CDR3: TGCAGTGCGATGATACAGGGGGCCTCCGAGCAGTACTTC. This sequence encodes CSAMIQGASEQYF.